The clone carrying this T cell receptor (beta chain) occurred a few times. This sample stems from a study of regulatory T cells in long-lasting Graves disease. Libraries of TCR beta came from iRepertoire HTBI primers plus Arm-PCR of CDR3 regions. One entry per CDR3 protein, called by TCRdb with MiXCR from the multiplex PCR reads. The sample yields approximately 400,000 distinct CDR3 sequences, roughly 20% seen once. V lost 5 bases and J 7 bases, leaving 11 bases between the germline ends. The CDR3 is made up of 12 amino acids. Germline values: CDR1 SGHTA, CDR2 FQGNSA. Indicated time point: persistent/refractory GD, antithyroid drugs over 5 years with positive TRAb. Isolated PBMC RNA provided the starting material for the TCR library. Tubes containing EDTA received roughly 8.8 milliliters of drawn peripheral blood.

This sequence joins TRBV7-2 and TRBJ1-2; perhaps TRBD1 as D (5 bases). The source was peripheral blood mononuclear cells (PBMCs), collected when the disease was refractory, from a patient treated with antithyroid drugs. The receptor was derived from a female donor with Graves disease. CDR3 in amino acids: CASSPDSPGYTF. The CDR3 DNA reads as TGTGCCAGCAGCCCTGACAGTCCTGGCTACACCTTC.